This T cell receptor beta chain was identified in a study of CD8+ T cells in alopecia areata. Study-level background: Tofacitinib administration persisted for 6 to 18 months, succeeded by 6 months off drug.

RNA was isolated and reverse transcribed to cDNA, the sequencing template. The data were produced by immunoSEQ multiplex PCR, yet TCRdb's version contains in-frame clones alone and is incomplete. The sample carries approximately 210,000 clones, approximately 67% recorded once. Treatment in this sample: oral pan-JAK inhibitor, 5-10 mg twice daily. In alopecia areata patients, both lesional scalp punch biopsies and peripheral blood were collected. The source is a human donor with alopecia areata. Sequenced material: CD4+ T cells sorted from blood, taken at roughly week 45, from a patient treated with tofacitinib.

The CDR3 sequence: CASTGTHTYNEQFF. CDR3 DNA: TGTGCCAGTACCGGGACCCACACTTACAATGAGCAGTTCTTC. The chain is built from TRBV6-1 and TRBJ2-1; the D gene could be TRBD1 or TRBD2 (5 bases each). Germline CDR1 and CDR2: MNHNS and SASEGT. The CDR3 runs to 14 residues. V was pared by 9 bases and J by 4 bases, with 16 bases between.